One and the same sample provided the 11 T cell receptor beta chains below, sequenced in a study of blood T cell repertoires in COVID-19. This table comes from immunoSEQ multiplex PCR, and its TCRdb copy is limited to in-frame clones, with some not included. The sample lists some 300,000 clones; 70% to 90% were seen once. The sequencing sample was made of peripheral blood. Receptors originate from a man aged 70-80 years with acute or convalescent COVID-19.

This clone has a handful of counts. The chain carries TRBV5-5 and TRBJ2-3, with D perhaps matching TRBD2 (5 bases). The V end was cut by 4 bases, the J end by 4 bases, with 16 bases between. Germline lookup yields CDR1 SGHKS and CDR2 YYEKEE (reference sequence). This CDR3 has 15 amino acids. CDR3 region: CASSPLRVSADTQYF. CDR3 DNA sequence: TGTGCCAGCAGCCCCCTCCGGGTTAGCGCAGATACGCAGTATTTT.

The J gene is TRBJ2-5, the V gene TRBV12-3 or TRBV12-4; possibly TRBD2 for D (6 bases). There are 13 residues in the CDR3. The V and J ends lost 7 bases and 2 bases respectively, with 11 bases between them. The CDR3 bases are TGTGCCAGCACTTCGCGGGGACAAGAGACCCAGTACTTC. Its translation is CASTSRGQETQYF.

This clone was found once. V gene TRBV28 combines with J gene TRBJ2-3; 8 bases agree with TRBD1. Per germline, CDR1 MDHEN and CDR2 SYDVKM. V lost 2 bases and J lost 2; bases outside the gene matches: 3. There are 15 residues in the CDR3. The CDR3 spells CASSLGTGLTDTQYF. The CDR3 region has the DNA TGTGCCAGCAGTTTAGGGACAGGCCTCACAGATACGCAGTATTTT.

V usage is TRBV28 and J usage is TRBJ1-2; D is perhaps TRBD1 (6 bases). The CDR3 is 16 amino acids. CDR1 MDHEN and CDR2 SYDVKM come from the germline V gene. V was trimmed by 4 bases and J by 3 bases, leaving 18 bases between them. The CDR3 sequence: CASSSVSPAGDYGYTF. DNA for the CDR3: TGTGCCAGCAGTTCCGTCTCCCCGGCAGGGGACTATGGCTACACCTTC.

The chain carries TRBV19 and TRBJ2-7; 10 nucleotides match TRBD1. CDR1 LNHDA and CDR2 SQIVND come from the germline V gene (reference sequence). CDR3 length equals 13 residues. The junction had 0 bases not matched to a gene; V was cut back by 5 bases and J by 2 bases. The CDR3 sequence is CASSDRGPYEQYF. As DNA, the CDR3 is TGTGCCAGTAGTGACAGGGGGCCCTACGAGCAGTACTTC.

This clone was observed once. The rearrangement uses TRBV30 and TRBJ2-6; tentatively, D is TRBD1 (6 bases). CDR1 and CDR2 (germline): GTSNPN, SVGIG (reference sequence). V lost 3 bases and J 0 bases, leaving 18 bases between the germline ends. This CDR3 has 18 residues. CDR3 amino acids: CAWSDTGRGGSGANVLTF. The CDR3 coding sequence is TGTGCCTGGAGCGATACGGGCAGGGGCGGCTCTGGGGCCAACGTCCTGACTTTC.

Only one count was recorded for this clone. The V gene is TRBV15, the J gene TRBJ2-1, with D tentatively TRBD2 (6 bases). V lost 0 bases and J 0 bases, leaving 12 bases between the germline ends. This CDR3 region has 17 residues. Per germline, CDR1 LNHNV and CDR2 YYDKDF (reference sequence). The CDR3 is CATSRDRAGSSYNEQFF. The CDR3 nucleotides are TGTGCCACCAGCAGAGATCGTGCGGGAAGCTCCTACAATGAGCAGTTCTTC.

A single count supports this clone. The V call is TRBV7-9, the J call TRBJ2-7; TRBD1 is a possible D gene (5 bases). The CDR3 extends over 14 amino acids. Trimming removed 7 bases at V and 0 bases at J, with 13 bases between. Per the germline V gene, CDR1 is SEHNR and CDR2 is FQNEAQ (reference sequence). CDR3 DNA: TGTGCCAGCACCCTCCAGGGTGACTCCTACGAGCAGTACTTC. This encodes CASTLQGDSYEQYF.

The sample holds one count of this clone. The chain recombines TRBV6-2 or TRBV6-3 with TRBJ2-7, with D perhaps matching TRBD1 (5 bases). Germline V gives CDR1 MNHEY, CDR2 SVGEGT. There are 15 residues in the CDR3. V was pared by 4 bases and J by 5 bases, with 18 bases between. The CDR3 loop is CASSSYVATRDEQYF. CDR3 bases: TGTGCCAGCAGTTCCTACGTCGCTACCAGGGACGAGCAGTACTTC.

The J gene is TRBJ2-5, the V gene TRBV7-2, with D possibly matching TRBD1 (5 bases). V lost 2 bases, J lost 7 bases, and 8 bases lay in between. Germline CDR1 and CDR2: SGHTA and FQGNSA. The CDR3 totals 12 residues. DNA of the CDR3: TGTGCCAGCAGCTTAAATCAGGGGACCCAGTACTTC. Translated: CASSLNQGTQYF.

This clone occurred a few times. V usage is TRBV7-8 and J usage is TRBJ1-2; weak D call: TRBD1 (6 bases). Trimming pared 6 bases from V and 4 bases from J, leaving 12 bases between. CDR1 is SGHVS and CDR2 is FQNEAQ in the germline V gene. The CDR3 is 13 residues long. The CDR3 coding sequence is TGTGCCAGCAGTATGACAGGAATCTATGGCTACACCTTC. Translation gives CASSMTGIYGYTF. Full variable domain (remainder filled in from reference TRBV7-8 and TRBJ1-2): GAGVSQSPRYKVAKRGQDVALRCDPISGHVSLFWYQQALGQGPEFLTYFQNEAQLDKSGLPSDRFFAERPEGSVSTLKIQRTQQEDSAVYLCASSMTGIYGYTFGSGTRLTVV.